The next 18 T cell receptor beta chains were all read from a single sample in a study of cytomegalovirus exposure and HLA in healthy donors. In the PCR, 60 Vbeta and 13 Jbeta primers were used. Some clones are missing from TCRdb's copy, which holds only in-frame ones; the method was immunoSEQ multiplex PCR. Found here are roughly 100,000 clones; the top ten clones hold about 16%. Sequencing was performed on PBMCs. These receptors were collected from a man aged 45-65 years in good health and CMV-seropositive.

The V call is TRBV11-3, the J call TRBJ2-5; TRBD1 might be the D (6 bases). The CDR3 length is 15 residues. V dropped 1 base and J dropped 7 bases, with 16 bases sitting between them. Germline V gives CDR1 SGHNT, CDR2 YENEEA. CDR3 in DNA: TGTGCCAGCAGCTTAGGGGACACAGGGCCTGGGACCCAGTACTTC. Amino acid sequence: CASSLGDTGPGTQYF.

V and J are TRBV29-1 and TRBJ1-2; no firm D call. The CDR3 has 11 residues. V lost 5 bases to trimming and J lost 8 bases, with 12 bases between them. Per germline, CDR1 SQVTM and CDR2 ANQGSEA. CDR3 sequence: CSVWVGEGYTF. The CDR3 DNA is TGCAGCGTTTGGGTTGGAGAGGGCTACACCTTC.

This chain connects TRBV11-2 to TRBJ2-7, with D perhaps TRBD2 (7 bases). V lost 10 bases, J lost 3 bases, and 16 bases lay in between. From germline, CDR1 is SGHAT and CDR2 FQNNGV. There are 13 residues in the CDR3. The CDR3 coding sequence is TGTGCCACTGGGGGCGGGAGAATCTACGAGCAGTACTTC. Protein sequence: CATGGGRIYEQYF. The full variable domain, in which reference TRBV11-2 and TRBJ2-7 provide the parts outside the CDR3, is EAGVAQSPRYKIIEKRQSVAFWCNPISGHATLYWYQQILGQGPKLLIQFQNNGVVDDSQLPKDRFSAERLKGVDSTLKIQPAKLEDSAVYLCATGGGRIYEQYFGPGTRLTVT.

The chain has TRBV7-9 and TRBJ2-5, with D possibly TRBD2 on 6 matching bases. This CDR3 is built from 14 residues. The V gene's germline CDR1 is SEHNR and CDR2 FQNEAQ (reference sequence). V lost 7 bases, J lost 5 bases, and 17 bases lay in between. The CDR3 nucleotides are TGTGCCAGCACCCCAAGCCGGGGAGGCGAGACCCAGTACTTC. Its translation: CASTPSRGGETQYF.

The CDR3 spells CASSPGTSGSNEQFF. For the CDR3, the DNA is TGTGCCAGCAGTCCTGGGACTAGCGGGAGTAATGAGCAGTTCTTC. V usage is TRBV28 and J usage is TRBJ2-1; 14 nucleotides align to TRBD2. The CDR3 is 15 residues long. Germline lookup yields CDR1 MDHEN and CDR2 SYDVKM. V lost 5 bases and J lost 7; bases outside the gene matches: 4.

The CDR3 region has the DNA TGCGCCAGCAGCCAAGATCCGACTAGCGGGAGCGCCATGCAGTTCTTC. Its protein is CASSQDPTSGSAMQFF. The chain recombines TRBV4-1 with TRBJ2-1; 12 nucleotides line up with TRBD2. The ends lost 0 bases at V and 12 bases at J; junction bases unmatched: 9. Per the germline V gene, CDR1 is MGHRA and CDR2 is YSYEKL. The CDR3 is 16 amino acids.

The J gene is TRBJ2-2, the V gene TRBV7-9, with TRBD1 as a possible D gene (5 bases). The V gene lost 5 bases and the J gene lost 4 bases, with 14 bases spanning the gap. CDR3 length: 15 residues. The germline gives CDR1 SEHNR, CDR2 FQNEAQ (reference sequence). The CDR3 loop reads CASSPVGARTGELFF. CDR3 bases: TGTGCCAGCAGCCCGGTAGGGGCACGCACCGGGGAGCTGTTTTTT.

This chain uses TRBV7-2 with TRBJ2-5; D is perhaps TRBD2 (7 bases). Trimming shortened V by 5 bases and J by 4 bases, and 14 bases separated the two germline ends. The germline V gene encodes CDR1 SGHTA and CDR2 FQGNSA. The CDR3 runs 14 residues. CDR3 amino acids: CASSLRGRGETQYF. The CDR3 DNA is TGTGCCAGCAGCCTGCGGGGGCGGGGAGAGACCCAGTACTTC.

This chain links TRBV4-3 with TRBJ2-5; 13 bases are a match to TRBD2. Germline V CDR1 and CDR2: LGHNA, YSLEER. There are 16 residues in the CDR3. Trimming took 4 bases from V and 4 from J; bases not matched to a gene: 6. For the CDR3, the DNA is TGCGCCAGCAGCCTCGGACTAGCGGGAGTGGGAGAGACCCAGTACTTC. Its translation is CASSLGLAGVGETQYF.

The chain employs TRBV27 and TRBJ1-1; D unresolved. Trimming took 3 bases from V and 2 from J, leaving 7 bases between them. Germline-derived CDR1 and CDR2 are MNHEY and SMNVEV (reference sequence). This CDR3 has 13 amino acids. Here the CDR3 reads CASSLQVNTEAFF. CDR3 nucleotide sequence: TGTGCCAGCAGTTTGCAGGTCAACACTGAAGCTTTCTTT.

The chain carries TRBV15 and TRBJ2-7, with 9 bases that match TRBD2. The CDR3 runs to 16 residues. The germline V gene encodes CDR1 LNHNV and CDR2 YYDKDF (reference sequence). Trimming cost V 0 bases and J 3 bases; bases outside gene matches: 6. In nucleotides, the CDR3 is TGTGCCACCAGCAGAGATGAGGCTAGCGGGGACTACGAGCAGTACTTC. Protein product: CATSRDEASGDYEQYF.

The CDR3 loop is CASSYPPTGSPTEAFF. CDR3 bases: TGTGCCAGCAGCTACCCCCCGACAGGGTCTCCCACTGAAGCTTTCTTT. The J gene is TRBJ1-1, the V gene TRBV5-4, with 7 nucleotides matching TRBD1. The CDR3 totals 16 residues. V was pared by 3 bases and J by 4 bases, with 12 bases of the junction left unmatched. From germline, CDR1 is SGHNT and CDR2 YYREEE (reference sequence).

The J gene is TRBJ1-5, the V gene TRBV28; D is undetermined. V dropped 6 bases and J dropped 11 bases, with 11 bases sitting between them. The CDR3 contains 11 residues. Germline V lookup: CDR1 MDHEN, CDR2 SYDVKM. CDR3 in amino acids: CASSNPAAQHF. CDR3 bases: TGTGCCAGCAGCAACCCCGCAGCCCAGCATTTT.

The chain is built from TRBV5-4 and TRBJ2-5, with D possibly matching TRBD2 (7 bases). There are 14 residues in the CDR3. The germline V gene has CDR1 SGHNT and CDR2 YYREEE (reference sequence). Trimming left V 3 bases short and J 2 bases short, with 11 bases between. CDR3 in DNA: TGTGCCAGCAGCTCGCGGGGGCGGCAAGAGACCCAGTACTTC. Protein: CASSSRGRQETQYF.

The chain carries TRBV7-2 and TRBJ2-1; 8 nucleotides agree with TRBD1. Germline V gives CDR1 SGHTA, CDR2 FQGNSA. Trimming at V came to 4 bases and at J to 6 bases, leaving 11 bases not matched to a gene. This CDR3 has 16 residues. CDR3 nucleotide sequence: TGTGCCAGCAGCTCCCCCCGACAGGGGACTCTCAATGAGCAGTTCTTC. Protein: CASSSPRQGTLNEQFF. The full variable domain, with the rest looked up from reference TRBV7-2 and TRBJ2-1, is GAGVSQSPSNKVTEKGKDVELRCDPISGHTALYWYRQSLGQGLEFLIYFQGNSAPDKSGLPSDRFSAERTGGSVSTLTIQRTQQEDSAVYLCASSSPRQGTLNEQFFGPGTRLTVL.

This sequence joins TRBV9 and TRBJ1-2; TRBD1 might be the D (5 bases). V was clipped by 3 bases and J by 7 bases, with 16 bases between them. Germline loops: CDR1 SGDLS, CDR2 YYNGEE. The CDR3 extends over 14 amino acids. CDR3 in DNA: TGTGCCAGCAGCGCTAACGCGGGACCGGGTGGCTACACCTTC. As protein: CASSANAGPGGYTF.

The chain couples TRBV6-1 to TRBJ2-1, with TRBD1 matching over 9 bases. V gave up 8 bases and J gave up 0 bases; unmatched junction bases: 5. The CDR3 consists of 15 residues. The germline V gene has CDR1 MNHNS and CDR2 SASEGT. The CDR3 nucleotides are TGTGCCAGCCTGGGGGGACAGGGCTCCTACAATGAGCAGTTCTTC. Residues: CASLGGQGSYNEQFF.

This chain uses TRBV19 with TRBJ2-3; 7 bases match TRBD2. The CDR3 runs 17 residues. Germline V gene data show CDR1 as LNHDA and CDR2 as SQIVND (reference sequence). V shed 4 bases and J 0 bases; nucleotides not matched to a gene: 10. The CDR3 reads CASSNQLREASTDTQYF. DNA of the CDR3: TGTGCCAGTAGTAATCAACTACGGGAGGCCAGCACAGATACGCAGTATTTT. Using reference TRBV19 and TRBJ2-3 for the parts outside the CDR3, the full variable domain is DGGITQSPKYLFRKEGQNVTLSCEQNLNHDAMYWYRQDPGQGLRLIYYSQIVNDFQKGDIAEGYSVSREKKESFPLTVTSAQKNPTAFYLCASSNQLREASTDTQYFGPGTRLTVL.